This T cell receptor (beta chain) is drawn from a study of CDR3 diversity in severe acne. The trim removed 4 bases at V and 3 bases at J, leaving 15 bases unmatched. Per germline, CDR1 SGHKS and CDR2 YYEKEE (reference sequence). CDR3 length: 17 residues. MiXCR was run by TCRdb on the PCR reads, yielding one entry per CDR3 protein. The repertoire includes 89,000 or so distinct CDR3 sequences, roughly 52% of them detected once, and roughly a tenth sits in the top ten. The origin of this receptor is a male donor in good health, serving as a control. The V call is TRBV5-5, the J call TRBJ2-7; 8 nucleotides align to TRBD1. The sequencing input was blood. The CDR3 DNA follows: TGTGCCAGCAGCGTGACACAGGGGGACGACTATGGCTACGAGCAGTACTTC. This encodes CASSVTQGDDYGYEQYF.